This T cell receptor (beta chain) emerged from a study of CD8 T cells in Susac syndrome. TCR beta sequencing covered blood CD8+ and CD4+ T cells. The CDR3 is 12 residues long. The V gene lost 7 bases and the J gene lost 7 bases, with 14 bases spanning the gap. CDR1 is DFQATT, CDR2 SNEGSKA, per germline (reference sequence). Random hexamers were used to reverse transcribe an amount of about 0.45 to 1 ug RNA. The method of amplification for TCR beta CDR3 was immunoSEQ multiplex PCR, covering 54 Vbeta and 13 Jbeta. TCRdb fed the immunoSEQ multiplex PCR reads into MiXCR, producing one record per CDR3 protein. The sample includes 65,000 to 95,000 distinct CDR3 sequences, approximately 93% of them seen just once.

This chain uses TRBV20-1 with TRBJ2-1, with a weak D call TRBD2 (5 bases). This receptor was identified in a human donor with Susac syndrome. The sequenced sample was CD8+ T cells from PBMCs. The CDR3 nucleotides are TGCAGTGACCGGGATAAGCAGAATGAGCAGTTCTTC. It specifies CSDRDKQNEQFF.